This TCR beta chain came from a study of vaccination effects on CD4 cells after COVID-19. CD4+ T cells specific for antigen were expanded with viral peptide pools by the ViraFEST assay before sequencing. Isolating CD4+ T cells followed ten to eleven days of culture. Their SARS-CoV-2 infection, verified by PCR, occurred between March and December 2020. An HIV-1 Nef peptide pool served as the negative control culture. The CDR3 runs to 15 residues. CDR1 and CDR2 (germline): SNHLY, FYNNEI. V was clipped by 5 bases and J by 5 bases, with 18 bases between them. Details on this clone: Its antigen is undetermined.

Method: immunoSEQ multiplex PCR; TCRdb's copy keeps in-frame clones and lacks some. The top ten clones hold more than 5% of a sample with about 70,000 clones, 60% to 75% of them seen once. The chain recombines TRBV2 with TRBJ2-5; the D call may be TRBD1 or TRBD2 (5 bases each). The clonotype was recovered from a human donor who had a prior SARS-CoV-2 infection. The source material was CD4+ T cells from PBMCs cultured with HIV peptides, sampled before COVID-19 vaccination. Subset: HIV-1 Nef peptide pool negative control/reference culture. CDR3 sequence: CASSLLSRGQETQYF. The CDR3 DNA is TGTGCCAGCAGTCTGCTCTCGAGGGGTCAGGAGACCCAGTACTTC.